This TCR beta chain was documented in a study of T cell repertoires and HLA-DP antigens. Turning to the study itself: One stimulator alloantigen differed from self by one groove amino acid; the other by ten.

CDR1 and CDR2 (germline): SEHNR, FQNEAQ (reference sequence). The CDR3 consists of 16 residues. The germline V and J ends were trimmed by 5 bases and 2 bases, with 15 bases remaining between them. Findings and caveats of the study: Total CD4+ responders were stimulated by HeLa antigen-presenting cells.

The PCR primers covered 54 TRBV and 13 TRBJ segments. TCRdb keeps only in-frame clones here, not all; method: immunoSEQ multiplex PCR. The sample lists about 73,000 clones; around 80% were seen once. Concerning this clone: Its specificity is not known.

This TCR derives from a man aged 60 to 75 in good health and CMV-seronegative. Sequencing was done on a sample of CD4+ T cells from PBMCs. The V call is TRBV7-9, the J call TRBJ2-2, with D possibly being TRBD1 or TRBD2 (6 bases each). The DNA for the CDR3 is TGTGCCAGCAGCCCGACCGGGGGCAGTAACACCGGGGAGCTGTTTTTT. Translating it yields CASSPTGGSNTGELFF.